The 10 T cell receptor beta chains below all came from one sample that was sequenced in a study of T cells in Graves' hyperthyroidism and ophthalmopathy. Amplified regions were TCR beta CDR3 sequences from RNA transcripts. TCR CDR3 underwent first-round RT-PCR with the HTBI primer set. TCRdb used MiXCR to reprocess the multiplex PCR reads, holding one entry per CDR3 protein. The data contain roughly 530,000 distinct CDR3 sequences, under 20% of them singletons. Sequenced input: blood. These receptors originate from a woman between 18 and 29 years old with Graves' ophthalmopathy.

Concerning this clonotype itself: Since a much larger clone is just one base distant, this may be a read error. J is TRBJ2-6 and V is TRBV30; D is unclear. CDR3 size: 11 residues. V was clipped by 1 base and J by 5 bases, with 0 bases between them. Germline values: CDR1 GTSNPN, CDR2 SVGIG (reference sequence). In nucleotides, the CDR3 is TGTGCCTGGAGTGGGGCCAACGTCCTGACTTTC. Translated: CAWSGANVLTF.

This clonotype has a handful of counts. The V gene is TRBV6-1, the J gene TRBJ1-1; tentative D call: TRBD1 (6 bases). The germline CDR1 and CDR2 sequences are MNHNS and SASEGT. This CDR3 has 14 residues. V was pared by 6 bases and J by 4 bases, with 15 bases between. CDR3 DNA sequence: TGTGCCAGCAGCCCCGGGGGGCCCGTCACTGAAGCTTTCTTT. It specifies CASSPGGPVTEAFF.

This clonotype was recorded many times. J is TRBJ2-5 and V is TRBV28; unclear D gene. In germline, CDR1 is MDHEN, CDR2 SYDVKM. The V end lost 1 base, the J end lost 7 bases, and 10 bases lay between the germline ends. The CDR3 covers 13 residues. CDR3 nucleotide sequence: TGTGCCAGCAGTTTATCCGGGTTATGGACCCAGTACTTC. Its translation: CASSLSGLWTQYF.

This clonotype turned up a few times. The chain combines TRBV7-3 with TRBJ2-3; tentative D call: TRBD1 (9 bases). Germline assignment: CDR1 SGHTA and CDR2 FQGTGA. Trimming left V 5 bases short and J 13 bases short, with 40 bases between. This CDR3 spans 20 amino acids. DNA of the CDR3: TGTGCCAGCAGCCTACAAACGTCCCGGGACAGGGATGGTAACGGGAGGGCGGAGTATTTT. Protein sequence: CASSLQTSRDRDGNGRAEYF.

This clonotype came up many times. The CDR3, as DNA: TGTGCCAGCAGTTATCAACAGGGCGCAAACATTCAGTACTTC. Its translation is CASSYQQGANIQYF. The genes are TRBV6-1 and TRBJ2-4; the D gene is possibly TRBD1 (6 bases). CDR1 is MNHNS, CDR2 SASEGT, per germline. There are 14 residues in the CDR3. V was trimmed by 5 bases and J by 6 bases, leaving 14 bases between them.

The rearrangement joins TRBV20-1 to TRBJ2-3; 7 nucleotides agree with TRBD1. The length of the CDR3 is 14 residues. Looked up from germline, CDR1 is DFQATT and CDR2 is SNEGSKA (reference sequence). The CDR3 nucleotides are TGCAGCACGACAGGGAGTCTTAACACAGATACGCAGTATTTT. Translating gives CSTTGSLNTDTQYF.

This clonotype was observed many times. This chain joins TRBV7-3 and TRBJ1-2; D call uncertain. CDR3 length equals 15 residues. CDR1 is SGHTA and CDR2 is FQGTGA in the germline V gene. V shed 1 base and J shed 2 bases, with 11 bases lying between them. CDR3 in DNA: TGTGCCAGCAGCTTAAGTGGCAGAGAGAACTATGGCTACACCTTC. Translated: CASSLSGRENYGYTF.

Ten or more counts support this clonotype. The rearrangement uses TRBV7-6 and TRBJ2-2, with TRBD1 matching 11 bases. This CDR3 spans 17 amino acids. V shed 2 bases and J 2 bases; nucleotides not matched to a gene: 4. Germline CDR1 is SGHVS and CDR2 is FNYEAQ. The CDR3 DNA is TGTGCCAGCAGCTTATTGGACAGGGGGCGAAACACCGGGGAGCTGTTTTTT. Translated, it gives CASSLLDRGRNTGELFF.

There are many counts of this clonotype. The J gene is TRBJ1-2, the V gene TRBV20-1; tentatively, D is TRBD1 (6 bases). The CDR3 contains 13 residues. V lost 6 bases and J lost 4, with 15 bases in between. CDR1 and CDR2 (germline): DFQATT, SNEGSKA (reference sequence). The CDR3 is CSAKTQGLYGYTF. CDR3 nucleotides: TGCAGTGCCAAAACCCAGGGGCTCTATGGCTACACCTTC.

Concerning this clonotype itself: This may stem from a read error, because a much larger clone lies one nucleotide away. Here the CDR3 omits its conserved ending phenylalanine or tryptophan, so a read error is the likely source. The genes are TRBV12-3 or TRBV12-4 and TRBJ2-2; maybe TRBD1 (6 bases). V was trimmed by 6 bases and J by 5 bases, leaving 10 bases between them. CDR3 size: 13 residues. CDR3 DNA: TGTGCCAGCAGGCTTCAGGGGACCGGGGAGCTGTTTCTT. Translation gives CASRLQGTGELFL.